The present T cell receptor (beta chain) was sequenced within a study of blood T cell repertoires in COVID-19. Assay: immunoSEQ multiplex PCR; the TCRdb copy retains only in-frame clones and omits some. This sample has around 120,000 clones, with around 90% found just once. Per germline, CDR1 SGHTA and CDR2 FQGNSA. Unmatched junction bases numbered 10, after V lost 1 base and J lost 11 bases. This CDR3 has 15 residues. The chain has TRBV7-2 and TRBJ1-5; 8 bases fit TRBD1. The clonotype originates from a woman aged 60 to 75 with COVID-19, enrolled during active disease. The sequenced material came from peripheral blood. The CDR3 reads CASSLESTGAGAQHF. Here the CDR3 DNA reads TGTGCCAGCAGCTTAGAGTCGACAGGGGCGGGGGCCCAGCATTTT.